Below are 9 T cell receptor beta chains sequenced from a single sample in a study of early T cells in non-severe SARS-CoV-2 infection. TCRdb itself ran the 5' RACE reads through MiXCR, one entry per CDR3 protein. In the table there are about 48,000 distinct CDR3 sequences, 6.5% to 9.5% of which are singletons. Sample: whole blood. The receptors were gathered from an adult who was a healthcare worker with PCR-confirmed SARS-CoV-2 infection or an uninfected control (not recorded which).

The chain joins TRBV28 to TRBJ1-5, with D perhaps TRBD1 (5 bases). This CDR3 spans 15 amino acids. Trimming stripped 8 bases from V and 2 bases from J, with 16 bases between. The germline CDR1 and CDR2 sequences are MDHEN and SYDVKM. CDR3 loop: CASRRSGGGNQPQHF. CDR3 in DNA: TGTGCCAGCCGACGGAGCGGAGGGGGCAATCAGCCCCAGCATTTT.

This clonotype was seen repeatedly, ten times or more. The chain couples TRBV6-5 to TRBJ2-2, with no clear D. Trimming removed 2 bases at V and 5 bases at J, with 9 bases between. Germline assignment: CDR1 MNHEY and CDR2 SVGAGI. The CDR3 has 14 residues. CDR3 bases: TGTGCCAGCAGTTACGGGCAGGTGACCGGGGAGCTGTTTTTT. Translating gives CASSYGQVTGELFF.

This clonotype was seen ten or more times. The chain couples TRBV27 to TRBJ2-7; D possibly corresponds to TRBD2 (6 bases). Germline V lookup: CDR1 MNHEY, CDR2 SMNVEV (reference sequence). V was clipped by 0 bases and J by 3 bases, with 9 bases between them. This CDR3 comprises 14 residues. CDR3 coding DNA: TGTGCCAGCAGTTTATCTCGGGGGAACTACGAGCAGTACTTC. It translates to CASSLSRGNYEQYF.

The chain couples TRBV6-2 or TRBV6-3 to TRBJ1-2; D is perhaps TRBD1 (6 bases). Germline V gene lookup returns CDR1 MNHEY and CDR2 SVGEGT. V was shortened by 0 bases and J by 4 bases, with 12 bases between the two germline ends. The CDR3 consists of 15 residues. CDR3 region: CASSYSAGAIYGYTF. CDR3 sequence (DNA): TGTGCCAGCAGTTACTCCGCAGGGGCCATCTATGGCTACACCTTC.

This clonotype was seen a handful of times. J is TRBJ2-5 and V is TRBV20-1; 8 bases match TRBD1. From germline, CDR1 is DFQATT and CDR2 SNEGSKA (reference sequence). The CDR3 is 15 residues long. V lost 1 base and J lost 4; bases outside the gene matches: 8. CDR3 DNA: TGCAGTGCTAGAGTCCCCAGGGGGCATTCAGAGACCCAGTACTTC. This encodes CSARVPRGHSETQYF.

In its sample, this clonotype was seen a few times. The genes are TRBV3-1 and TRBJ1-1, with unresolved D. CDR1 LGHDT and CDR2 YNNKEL come from the germline V gene (reference sequence). The CDR3 sequence is 12 residues long. V lost 1 base and J 7 bases, leaving 7 bases between the germline ends. The CDR3 region has the DNA TGTGCCAGCAGCCAAGCCCCTCTTGAAGCTTTCTTT. The encoded protein is CASSQAPLEAFF.

This clonotype was counted only a few times. The rearrangement joins TRBV11-2 to TRBJ2-1; D not resolved. The CDR3 is 15 residues long. CDR1 is SGHAT, CDR2 FQNNGV, per germline. Trimming took off 1 base at V and 4 bases at J, with 11 bases between the two ends. The CDR3 loop reads CASSLVLQNYNEQFF. The CDR3 coding sequence is TGTGCCAGCAGCTTAGTGTTGCAGAATTACAATGAGCAGTTCTTC.

Ten or more counts support this clonotype. The gene calls are TRBV7-9 and TRBJ1-4; maybe TRBD1 (6 bases). From germline, CDR1 is SEHNR and CDR2 FQNEAQ (reference sequence). CDR3 length: 15 residues. The V end was cut by 7 bases, the J end by 0 bases, with 12 bases between. CDR3 sequence reads: CASTPGAATNEKLFF. DNA of the CDR3: TGTGCCAGCACCCCGGGGGCTGCAACTAATGAAAAACTGTTTTTT.

This clonotype was seen many times. The chain has TRBV12-3 or TRBV12-4 and TRBJ1-6, with 10 bases that match TRBD1. Trimming cost V 7 bases and J 10 bases; bases outside gene matches: 10. The length of the CDR3 is 15 residues. CDR3 nucleotides: TGTGCCAGCACCCGGACAGGGGGAGAGCGGTCACCCCTCCACTTT. This gives the protein CASTRTGGERSPLHF.